This TCR beta chain appears in the sequencing data of a study of blood T cell repertoires in COVID-19. Overall study: Sites in the United States, Italy and Spain provided acute and convalescent COVID-19 samples. PBMCs, B-cell-depleted T cells, or T cells were the source of the cDNA or gDNA that made up the material.

V lost 4 bases to trimming and J lost 4 bases; unmatched junction nucleotides: 9. The CDR3 is made up of 15 amino acids. CDR1 and CDR2 (germline): LGHDT, YNNKEL (reference sequence). Source study methods: Counts of nucleated cells, estimated from reference gene primer amplification, were obtained. Clones were sequenced by immunoSEQ multiplex PCR, and TCRdb holds only the in-frame ones, with some missing. The DNA gave D and trimming, while V, J and clone size come from that table. Here the sample spans roughly 230,000 clones, roughly four fifths being singletons. The chain joins TRBV3-1 (or the pseudogene TRBV3-2) to TRBJ2-7; 8 nucleotides match TRBD2. The sequence was obtained from a man aged 45 to 65 with active or convalescent COVID-19. Material: peripheral blood. This chain's CDR3 is CASSPAGGPSYEQYF. The CDR3 DNA reads TGTGCCAGCAGCCCGGCGGGGGGCCCCTCTTACGAGCAGTACTTC.